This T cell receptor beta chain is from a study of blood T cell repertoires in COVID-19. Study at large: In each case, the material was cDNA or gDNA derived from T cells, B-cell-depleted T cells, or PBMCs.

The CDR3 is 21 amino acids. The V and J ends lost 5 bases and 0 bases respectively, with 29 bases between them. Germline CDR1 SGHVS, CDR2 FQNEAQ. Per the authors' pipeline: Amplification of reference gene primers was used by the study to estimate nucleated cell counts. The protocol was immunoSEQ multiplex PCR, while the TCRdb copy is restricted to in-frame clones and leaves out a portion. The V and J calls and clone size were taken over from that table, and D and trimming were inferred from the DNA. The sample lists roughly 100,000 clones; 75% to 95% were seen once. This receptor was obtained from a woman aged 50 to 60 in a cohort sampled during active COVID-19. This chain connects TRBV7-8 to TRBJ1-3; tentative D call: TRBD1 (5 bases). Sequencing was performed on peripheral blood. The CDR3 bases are TGTGCCAGCAGCGCCGAGAATGGGGCCAGTCTGGTATACTTCTCTGGAAACACCATATATTTT. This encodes CASSAENGASLVYFSGNTIYF. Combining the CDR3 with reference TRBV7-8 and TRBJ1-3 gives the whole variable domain GAGVSQSPRYKVAKRGQDVALRCDPISGHVSLFWYQQALGQGPEFLTYFQNEAQLDKSGLPSDRFFAERPEGSVSTLKIQRTQQEDSAVYLCASSAENGASLVYFSGNTIYFGEGSWLTVV.